The 9 T cell receptor beta chains below all came from one sample that was sequenced in a study of blood T cell repertoires in COVID-19. This table comes from immunoSEQ multiplex PCR, and its TCRdb copy is limited to in-frame clones, with some not included. Among 30,000 to 35,000 clones listed, around 82% were seen once. Source material: peripheral blood. These receptors were collected from a man aged 45-60 years with acute or convalescent COVID-19.

The chain links TRBV6-5 to TRBJ2-4; unclear D gene. This CDR3 has 16 amino acids. The V and J ends lost 0 bases and 1 base respectively, with 10 bases between them. Germline V lookup: CDR1 MNHEY, CDR2 SVGAGI. CDR3 nucleotides: TGTGCCAGCAGTTACTCGTTAGAGTTGGCCAAAAACATTCAGTACTTC. Encoded protein: CASSYSLELAKNIQYF.

This clone was seen a single time. This chain joins TRBV7-2 and TRBJ2-7; TRBD2 agrees at 10 bases. The ends lost 6 bases at V and 4 bases at J; junction bases unmatched: 6. CDR1 is SGHTA, CDR2 FQGNSA, per germline. The CDR3 extends over 14 amino acids. This chain's CDR3 is CASRKAGGVYEQYF. CDR3 sequence (DNA): TGTGCCAGCAGAAAAGCGGGAGGGGTTTACGAGCAGTACTTC.

This sequence joins TRBV27 and TRBJ2-5; TRBD2 matches 7 bases. Germline V gene lookup returns CDR1 MNHEY and CDR2 SMNVEV (reference sequence). The CDR3 spans 13 residues. J gave up 4 bases and V 3 bases, and 2 bases lay outside the gene matches. The CDR3 reads CASSFLAGETQYF. In DNA form, the CDR3 reads TGTGCCAGCAGTTTCTTAGCGGGAGAGACCCAGTACTTC.

The V call is TRBV7-3, the J call TRBJ2-2; D unresolved. CDR3 length: 13 residues. In germline, CDR1 is SGHTA, CDR2 FQGTGA. Trimming cost V 2 bases and J 4 bases, with 5 bases left between them. The CDR3 DNA reads as TGTGCCAGCAGCTTAGCCGGCACCGGGGAGCTGTTTTTT. Protein: CASSLAGTGELFF.

This chain connects TRBV18 to TRBJ1-2; 9 bases are a match to TRBD1. The CDR3 runs to 14 residues. V lost 3 bases, J lost 2 bases, and 1 base stayed unmatched. Germline V gene sequence: CDR1 KGHSH, CDR2 LQKENI. In nucleotides, the CDR3 is TGTGCCAGCTCACCTGGGACAGGGAACTATGGCTACACCTTC. It is translated as CASSPGTGNYGYTF.

The rearrangement links TRBV9 to TRBJ2-7; tentatively, D is TRBD2 (5 bases). V was cut by 0 bases and J by 0 bases, with 10 bases left in between. CDR1 and CDR2 from the germline V gene are SGDLS and YYNGEE. The CDR3 totals 15 residues. In DNA form, the CDR3 reads TGTGCCAGCAGCGTAGACGGTAGCGCCTCCTACGAGCAGTACTTC. Encoded protein: CASSVDGSASYEQYF.

V is TRBV9 and J is TRBJ1-4, with D perhaps TRBD1 (6 bases). V lost 4 bases and J 4 bases, leaving 17 bases between the germline ends. In germline, CDR1 is SGDLS, CDR2 YYNGEE. The CDR3 is 16 amino acids. In nucleotides, the CDR3 is TGTGCCAGCAGCCCGCAGGGGAGGGACTATAATGAAAAACTGTTTTTT. Its translation: CASSPQGRDYNEKLFF.

This clone has a handful of counts. The chain carries TRBV6-5 and TRBJ2-1, with 10 bases matching TRBD2. This CDR3 comprises 15 residues. V shed 5 bases and J 7 bases; nucleotides not matched to a gene: 8. CDR1 is MNHEY, CDR2 SVGAGI, per germline. Written as DNA, the CDR3 is TGTGCCAGCAGTCCGGGACTAGCGATAGGGAATGAGCAGTTCTTC. Translating gives CASSPGLAIGNEQFF.

V is TRBV28 and J is TRBJ2-7; TRBD1 matches at 8 bases. This CDR3 comprises 15 residues. Unmatched junction bases numbered 9, after V lost 5 bases and J lost 3 bases. CDR1 MDHEN and CDR2 SYDVKM come from the germline V gene. In DNA, the CDR3 is TGTGCCAGCAGTCTCCCCGTAGGACAGGGCTACGAGCAGTACTTC. Translating gives CASSLPVGQGYEQYF.